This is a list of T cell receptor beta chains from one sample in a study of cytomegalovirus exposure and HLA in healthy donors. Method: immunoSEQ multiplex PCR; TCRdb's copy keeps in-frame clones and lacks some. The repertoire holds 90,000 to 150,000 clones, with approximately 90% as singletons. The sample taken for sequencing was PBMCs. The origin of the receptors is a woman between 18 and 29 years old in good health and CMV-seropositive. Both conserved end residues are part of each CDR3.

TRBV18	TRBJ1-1	CASSPDSYTEAFF
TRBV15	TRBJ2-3	CATSRTGTSGRWDTQYF
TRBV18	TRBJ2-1	CASSPADNEQFF
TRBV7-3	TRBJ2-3	CASSPKGSGATDTQYF
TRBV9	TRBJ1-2	CASSLGGTVGESNYGYTF
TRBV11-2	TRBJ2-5	CASSLSTGGAETQYF
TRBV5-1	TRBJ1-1	CASSLDGQGAGTEAFF
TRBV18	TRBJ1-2	CASSSSRQGSGYTF
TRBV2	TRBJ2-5	CASSTRDRGRQETQYF
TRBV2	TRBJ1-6	CASRSRDYNSPLHF
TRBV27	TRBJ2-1	CASSGGLADSYNEQFF
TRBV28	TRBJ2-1	CASKGGGYNEQFF
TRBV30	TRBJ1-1	CAWSETGRAGWTEAFF
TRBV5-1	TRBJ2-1	CASRLHTGGSYNEQFF
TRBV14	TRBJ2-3	CASSRWRSSTDTQYF
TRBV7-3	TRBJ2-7	CASSLNLRDEQYF
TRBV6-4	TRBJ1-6	CASRQTDNSPLHF
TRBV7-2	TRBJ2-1	CASSSRDRGYNEQFF
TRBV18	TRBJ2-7	CASSPLRASYEQYF
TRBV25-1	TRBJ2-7	CASSDAGYEQYF
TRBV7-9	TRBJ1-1	CASSSTGNTEAFF
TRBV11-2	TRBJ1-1	CASSLDTGATEAFF
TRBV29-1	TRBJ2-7	CSVSMGQGDEQYF
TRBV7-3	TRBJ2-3	CASSLGLASDTQYF
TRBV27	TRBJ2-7	CASSLALPYEQYF
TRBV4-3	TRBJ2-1	CASSQEFGRGREGLGEQFF
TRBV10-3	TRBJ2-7	CAISGQGVAYEQYF
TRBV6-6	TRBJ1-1	CASSFEDRVGTEAFF
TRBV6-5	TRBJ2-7	CASSRGNEQYF
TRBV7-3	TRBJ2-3	CASSLAGLSTDTQYF
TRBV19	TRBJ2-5	CASSKTGSRGETQYF
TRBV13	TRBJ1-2	CASSSLNYGYTF
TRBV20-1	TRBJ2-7	CSAIQAYEQYF
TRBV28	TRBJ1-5	CASSLSGGPGNQPQHF
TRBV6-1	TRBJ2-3	CASSVEWGLSTDTQYF
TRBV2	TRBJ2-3	CASSGGLGDTQYF
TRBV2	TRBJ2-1	CASRPIDTTYNEQFF
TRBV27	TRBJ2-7	CASSQGIPYEQYF
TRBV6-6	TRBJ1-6	CASSSGQGGSPLHF
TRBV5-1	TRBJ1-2	CASSLGGSYGYTF